The rows below give T cell receptor beta chains drawn from one sample of a study of cytomegalovirus exposure and HLA in healthy donors. TCRdb's copy holds only in-frame clones and misses some; the assay was immunoSEQ multiplex PCR. The sample includes roughly 47,000 clones, under 95% of them seen just once. Sequencing was carried out using PBMCs. These receptors were taken from a woman under 30 in good health and CMV-seronegative. Each CDR3 is given without its conserved first and last residue.

j_call	v_call	cdr3_aa
TRBJ2-1	TRBV7-2	ASSLSGSYNEQF
TRBJ2-5	TRBV10-2	ASSDPGTGGWRETQY
TRBJ2-1	TRBV7-3	ASSLERGVAGSGNEQF
TRBJ1-1	TRBV28	ASSSPGRGFAEAF
TRBJ2-4	TRBV19	ASIAGGTNIQY
TRBJ1-5	TRBV19	ASSIVKGVPNQPQH
TRBJ1-2	TRBV18	ASSPGQVPFRGYT
TRBJ1-2	TRBV28	ASSPSERLSHGYT
TRBJ2-1	TRBV6-4	ASSEAGGGGEQF
TRBJ2-1	TRBV4-2	ASSQLAGGNNEQF
TRBJ1-2	TRBV10-2	ASSRTGRDGYT
TRBJ2-7	TRBV6-6	ASSETSTGAYEQY
TRBJ1-1	TRBV29-1	SVVRTEAF
TRBJ2-5	TRBV29-1	SVRTQETQY
TRBJ2-7	TRBV11-2	ASSLSSVGSYEQY
TRBJ1-4	TRBV28	ASRRATNEKLF
TRBJ1-3	TRBV18	ASSPPPRTGNTIY
TRBJ2-7	TRBV11-2	ASSRQGYEQY
TRBJ2-1	TRBV5-1	ASSEQGSISYNEQF
TRBJ1-1	TRBV6-5	ASSQTSGNTEAF
TRBJ1-1	TRBV28	ASTDSPRAEAF
TRBJ1-1	TRBV27	ASSLRGSTEAF
TRBJ1-5	TRBV4-2	ASSQETGGVNQPQH
TRBJ2-7	TRBV9	ASSVGGQDYEQY
TRBJ1-2	TRBV19	ASQQGNYGYT
TRBJ1-5	TRBV6-5	ASSPGQGNQPQH
TRBJ1-3	TRBV6-1	ASSASQSDTIY
TRBJ2-1	TRBV18	ASSPPNRVSYNEQF
TRBJ2-2	TRBV18	ASSPAGRNTGELF
TRBJ2-7	TRBV5-6	ASSFNARTVYYEQY
TRBJ1-2	TRBV2	ASSSSTGGARGGYT
TRBJ1-4	TRBV28	ASSLGGVNEKLF
TRBJ2-3	TRBV6-4	ASSDSAGASTDTQY
TRBJ1-1	TRBV6-4	ASSDSSQGIGAF
TRBJ2-7	TRBV4-2	ASSQEEGQGSYEQY
TRBJ1-2	TRBV28	ASTPIGQASLEDYGYT
TRBJ2-7	TRBV7-3	ASSFSGTALDEQY
TRBJ2-1	TRBV5-1	ASSLEAGAHNEQF
TRBJ1-1	TRBV4-1	ASSQDGGPEGAF
TRBJ1-3	TRBV21-1	ASIGSGNTIY
TRBJ2-7	TRBV6-1	ASDRTGSYEQY
TRBJ1-1	TRBV9	ASSSTGSTEAF
TRBJ2-5	TRBV28	ASSFGLAGGEETQY
TRBJ2-3	TRBV6-5	ASSYHGGSTDTQY
TRBJ2-6	TRBV29-1	SVVGTGSSGANVLT